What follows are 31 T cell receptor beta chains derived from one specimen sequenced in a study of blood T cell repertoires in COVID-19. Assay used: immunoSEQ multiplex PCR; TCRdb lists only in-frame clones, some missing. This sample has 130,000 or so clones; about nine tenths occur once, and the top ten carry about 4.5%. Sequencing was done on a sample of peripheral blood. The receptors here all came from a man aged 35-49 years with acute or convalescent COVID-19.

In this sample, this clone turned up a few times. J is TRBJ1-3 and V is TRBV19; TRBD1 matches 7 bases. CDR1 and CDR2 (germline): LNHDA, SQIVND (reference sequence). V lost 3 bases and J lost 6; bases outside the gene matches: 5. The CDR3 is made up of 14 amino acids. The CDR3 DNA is TGTGCCAGTAGTATGACCGGGACAGAAAACACCATATATTTT. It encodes CASSMTGTENTIYF.

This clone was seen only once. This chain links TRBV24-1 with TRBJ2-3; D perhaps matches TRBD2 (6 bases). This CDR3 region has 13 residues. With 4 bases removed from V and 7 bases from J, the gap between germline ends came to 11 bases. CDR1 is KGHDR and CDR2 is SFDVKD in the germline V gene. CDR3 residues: CATSDSGLNTQYF. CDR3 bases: TGTGCCACCAGTGACTCCGGACTAAATACGCAGTATTTT.

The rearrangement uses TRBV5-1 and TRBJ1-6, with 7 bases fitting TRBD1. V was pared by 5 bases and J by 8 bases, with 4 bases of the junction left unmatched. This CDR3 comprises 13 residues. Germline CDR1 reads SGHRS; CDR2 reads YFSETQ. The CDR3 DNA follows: TGCGCCAGCAGGGACAGGTTTGATTCACCCCTCCACTTT. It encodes CASRDRFDSPLHF.

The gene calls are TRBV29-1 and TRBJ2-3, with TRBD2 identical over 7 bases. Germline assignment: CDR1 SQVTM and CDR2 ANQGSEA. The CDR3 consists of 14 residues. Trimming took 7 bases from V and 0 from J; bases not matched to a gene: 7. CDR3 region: CSALGGSSTDTQYF. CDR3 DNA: TGCAGCGCCCTAGGCGGGAGTAGCACAGATACGCAGTATTTT.

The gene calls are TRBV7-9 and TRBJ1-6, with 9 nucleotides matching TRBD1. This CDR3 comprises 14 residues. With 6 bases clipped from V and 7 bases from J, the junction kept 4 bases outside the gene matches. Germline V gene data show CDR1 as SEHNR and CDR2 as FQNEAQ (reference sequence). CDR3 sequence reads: CASSQTGGNSPLHF. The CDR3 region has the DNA TGTGCCAGCAGTCAGACAGGGGGAAATTCACCCCTCCACTTT.

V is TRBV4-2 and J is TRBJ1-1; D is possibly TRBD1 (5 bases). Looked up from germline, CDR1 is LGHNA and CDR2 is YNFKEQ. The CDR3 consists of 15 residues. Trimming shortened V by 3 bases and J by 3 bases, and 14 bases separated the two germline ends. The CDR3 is CASSQSTVKDTEAFF. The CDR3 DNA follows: TGTGCCAGCAGCCAGTCGACAGTCAAGGACACTGAAGCTTTCTTT.

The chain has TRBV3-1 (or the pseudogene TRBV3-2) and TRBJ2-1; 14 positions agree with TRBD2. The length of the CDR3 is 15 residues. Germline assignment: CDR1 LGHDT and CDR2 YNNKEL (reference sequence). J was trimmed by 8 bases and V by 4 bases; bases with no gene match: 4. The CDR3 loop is CASSPGTSGSDEQFF. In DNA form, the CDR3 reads TGTGCCAGCAGCCCCGGGACTAGCGGGAGTGATGAGCAGTTCTTC.

The chain's CDR3 is CAGGGTRLYEQYF. The DNA of the CDR3 is TGTGCCGGGGGAGGGACTAGGCTCTACGAGCAGTACTTC. The chain is built from TRBV30 and TRBJ2-7; 8 bases align to TRBD2. Trimming took 8 bases from V and 3 from J; bases not matched to a gene: 9. Germline V gene data show CDR1 as GTSNPN and CDR2 as SVGIG (reference sequence). The CDR3 totals 13 residues.

The CDR3 region has the DNA TGTGCCAGCATCACGCCGCGGGGGGGAATGAACACTGAAGCTTTCTTT. It is translated as CASITPRGGMNTEAFF. The chain combines TRBV28 with TRBJ1-1; D perhaps matches TRBD1 (5 bases). The CDR3 has 16 amino acids. From germline, CDR1 is MDHEN and CDR2 SYDVKM. V lost 7 bases to trimming and J lost 0 bases, with 18 bases between them.

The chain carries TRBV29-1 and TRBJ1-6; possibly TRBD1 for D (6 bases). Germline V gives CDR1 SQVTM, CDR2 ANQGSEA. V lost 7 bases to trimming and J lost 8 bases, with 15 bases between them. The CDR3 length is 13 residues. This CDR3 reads CSATQGEDSPLHF. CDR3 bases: TGCAGCGCTACACAGGGCGAGGATTCACCCCTCCACTTT.

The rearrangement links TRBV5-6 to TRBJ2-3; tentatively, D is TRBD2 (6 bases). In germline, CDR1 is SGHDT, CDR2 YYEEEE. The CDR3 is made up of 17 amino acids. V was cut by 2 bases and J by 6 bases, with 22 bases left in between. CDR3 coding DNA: TGTGCCAGCAGCTTCCTGCGGGCGGGAAAAAACCAGGATACGCAGTATTTT. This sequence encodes CASSFLRAGKNQDTQYF.

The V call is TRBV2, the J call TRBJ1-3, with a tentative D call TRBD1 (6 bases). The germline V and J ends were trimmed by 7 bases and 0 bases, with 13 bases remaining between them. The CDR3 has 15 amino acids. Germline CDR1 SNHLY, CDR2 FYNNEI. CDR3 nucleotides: TGTGCCAGCACCCCGGACAGTTACTCTGGAAACACCATATATTTT. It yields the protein CASTPDSYSGNTIYF.

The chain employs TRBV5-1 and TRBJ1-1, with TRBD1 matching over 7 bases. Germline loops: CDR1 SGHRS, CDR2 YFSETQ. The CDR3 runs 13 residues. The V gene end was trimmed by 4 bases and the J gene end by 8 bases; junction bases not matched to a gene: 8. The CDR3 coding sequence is TGCGCCAGCAGCGTCGTGGGGACAGCAGAAGCTTTCTTT. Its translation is CASSVVGTAEAFF.

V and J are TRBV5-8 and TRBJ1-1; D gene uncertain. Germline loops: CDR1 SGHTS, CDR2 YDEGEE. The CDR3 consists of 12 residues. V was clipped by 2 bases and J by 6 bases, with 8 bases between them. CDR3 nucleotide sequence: TGTGCCAGCAGCTTAATTATGTCTGAAGCTTTCTTT. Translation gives CASSLIMSEAFF.

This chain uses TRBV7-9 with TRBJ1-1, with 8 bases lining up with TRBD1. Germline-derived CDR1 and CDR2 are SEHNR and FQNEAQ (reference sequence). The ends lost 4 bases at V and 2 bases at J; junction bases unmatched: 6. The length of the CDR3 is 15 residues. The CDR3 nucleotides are TGTGCCAGCAGCTCACCAGGGGGCGTCAACACTGAAGCTTTCTTT. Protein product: CASSSPGGVNTEAFF.

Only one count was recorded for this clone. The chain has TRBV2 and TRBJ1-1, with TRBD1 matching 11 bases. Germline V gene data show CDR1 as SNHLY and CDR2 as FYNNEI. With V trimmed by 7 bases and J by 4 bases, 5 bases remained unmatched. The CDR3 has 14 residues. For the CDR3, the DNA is TGTGCCAGCAAGAGTGGGACAGGGGGCACTGAAGCTTTCTTT. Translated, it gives CASKSGTGGTEAFF.

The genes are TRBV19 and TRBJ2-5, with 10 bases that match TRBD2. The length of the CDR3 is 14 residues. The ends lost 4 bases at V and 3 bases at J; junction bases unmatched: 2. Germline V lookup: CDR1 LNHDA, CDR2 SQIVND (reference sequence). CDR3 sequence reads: CASSNGLAEETQYF. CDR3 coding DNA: TGTGCCAGTAGTAACGGACTAGCGGAAGAGACCCAGTACTTC.

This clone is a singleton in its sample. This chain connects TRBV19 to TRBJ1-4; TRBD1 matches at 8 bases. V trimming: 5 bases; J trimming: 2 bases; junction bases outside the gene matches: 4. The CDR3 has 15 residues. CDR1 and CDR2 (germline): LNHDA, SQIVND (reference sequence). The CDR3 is CASSQQGGTNEKLFF. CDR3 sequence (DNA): TGTGCCAGTAGTCAACAGGGGGGCACTAATGAAAAACTGTTTTTT.

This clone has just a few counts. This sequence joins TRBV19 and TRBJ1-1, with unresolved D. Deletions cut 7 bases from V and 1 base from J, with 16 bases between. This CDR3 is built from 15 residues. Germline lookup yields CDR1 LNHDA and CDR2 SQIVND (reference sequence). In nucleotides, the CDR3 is TGTGCCAGTACCACTGCCGAGGTGGCGAACACTGAAGCTTTCTTT. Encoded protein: CASTTAEVANTEAFF.

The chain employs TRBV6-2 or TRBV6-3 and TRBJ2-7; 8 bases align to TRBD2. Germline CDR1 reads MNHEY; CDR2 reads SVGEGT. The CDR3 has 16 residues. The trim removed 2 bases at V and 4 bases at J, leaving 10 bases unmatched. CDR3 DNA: TGTGCCAGCAGTTACATCGGTCTAGCGGGTCTGTACGAGCAGTACTTC. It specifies CASSYIGLAGLYEQYF.

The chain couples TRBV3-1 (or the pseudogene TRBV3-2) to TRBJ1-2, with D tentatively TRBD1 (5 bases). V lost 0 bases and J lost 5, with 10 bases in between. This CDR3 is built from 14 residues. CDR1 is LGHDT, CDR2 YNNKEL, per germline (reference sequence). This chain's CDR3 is CASSQDGAGYGYTF. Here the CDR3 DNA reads TGTGCCAGCAGCCAAGATGGGGCCGGGTATGGCTACACCTTC.

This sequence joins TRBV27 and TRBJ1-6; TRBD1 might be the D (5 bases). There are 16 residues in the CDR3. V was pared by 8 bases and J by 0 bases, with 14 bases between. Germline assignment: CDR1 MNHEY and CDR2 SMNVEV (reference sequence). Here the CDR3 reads CASSFDRSSYNSPLHF. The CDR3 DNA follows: TGTGCCAGCTCATTCGACAGAAGCTCCTATAATTCACCCCTCCACTTT.

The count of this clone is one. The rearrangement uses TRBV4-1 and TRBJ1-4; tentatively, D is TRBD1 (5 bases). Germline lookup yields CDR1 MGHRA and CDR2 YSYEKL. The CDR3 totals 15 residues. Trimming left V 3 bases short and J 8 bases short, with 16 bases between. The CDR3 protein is CASSHIRGEQEKLFF. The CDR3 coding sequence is TGCGCCAGCAGCCACATCCGGGGGGAACAAGAAAAACTGTTTTTT.

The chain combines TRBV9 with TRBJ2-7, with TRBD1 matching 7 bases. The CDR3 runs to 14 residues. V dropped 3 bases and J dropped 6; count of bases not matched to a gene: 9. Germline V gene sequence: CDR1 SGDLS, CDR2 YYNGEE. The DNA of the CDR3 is TGTGCCAGCAGCGCCAACAGGGGCCGGGGCGAGCAGTACTTC. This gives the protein CASSANRGRGEQYF.

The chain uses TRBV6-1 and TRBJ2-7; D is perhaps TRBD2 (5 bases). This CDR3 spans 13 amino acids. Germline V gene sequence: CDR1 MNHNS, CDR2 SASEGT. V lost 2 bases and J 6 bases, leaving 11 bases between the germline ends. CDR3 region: CASSEFGVSEQYF. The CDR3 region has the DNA TGTGCCAGCAGTGAATTCGGGGTATCCGAGCAGTACTTC.

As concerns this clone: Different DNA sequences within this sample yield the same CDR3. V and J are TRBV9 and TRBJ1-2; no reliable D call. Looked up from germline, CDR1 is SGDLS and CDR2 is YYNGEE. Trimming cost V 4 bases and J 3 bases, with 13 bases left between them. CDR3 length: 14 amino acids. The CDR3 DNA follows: TGTGCCAGCAGCCCGACCGGGCGGGACTATGGCTACACCTTC. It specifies CASSPTGRDYGYTF.

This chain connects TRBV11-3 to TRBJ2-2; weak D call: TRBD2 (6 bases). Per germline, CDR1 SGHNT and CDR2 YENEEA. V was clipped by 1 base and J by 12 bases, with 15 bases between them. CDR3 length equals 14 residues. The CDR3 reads CASSLGDPRGKLFF. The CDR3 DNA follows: TGTGCCAGCAGCTTAGGCGACCCCCGGGGGAAGCTGTTTTTT.

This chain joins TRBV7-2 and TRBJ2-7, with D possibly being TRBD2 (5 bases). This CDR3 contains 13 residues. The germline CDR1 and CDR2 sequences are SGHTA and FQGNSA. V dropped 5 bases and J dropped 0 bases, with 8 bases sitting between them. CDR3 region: CASSRTLSYEQYF. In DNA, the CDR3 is TGTGCCAGCAGCCGGACTCTCTCCTACGAGCAGTACTTC.

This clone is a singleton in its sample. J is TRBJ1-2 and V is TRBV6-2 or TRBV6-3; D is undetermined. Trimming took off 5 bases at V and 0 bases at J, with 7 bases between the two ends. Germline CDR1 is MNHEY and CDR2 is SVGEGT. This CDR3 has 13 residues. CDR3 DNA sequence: TGTGCCAGCAGTGACAAAGCTAACTATGGCTACACCTTC. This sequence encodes CASSDKANYGYTF.

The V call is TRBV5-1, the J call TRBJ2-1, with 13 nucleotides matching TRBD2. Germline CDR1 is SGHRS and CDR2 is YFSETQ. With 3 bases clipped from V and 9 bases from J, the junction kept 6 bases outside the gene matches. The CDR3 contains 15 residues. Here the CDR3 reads CASSSTSGRVVEQFF. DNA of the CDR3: TGCGCCAGCAGCTCCACTAGCGGGAGGGTTGTTGAGCAGTTCTTC.

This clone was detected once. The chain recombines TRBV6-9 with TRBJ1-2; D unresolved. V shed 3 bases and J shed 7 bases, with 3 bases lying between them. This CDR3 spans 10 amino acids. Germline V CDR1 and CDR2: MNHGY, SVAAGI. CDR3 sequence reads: CASSYIGYTF. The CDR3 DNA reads TGTGCCAGCAGTTACATTGGCTACACCTTC.